A selection of T cell receptor beta chains follows, all from one sample in a study of cytomegalovirus exposure and HLA in healthy donors. The repertoire was sequenced with immunoSEQ multiplex PCR; TCRdb's copy has only in-frame clones and lacks some. The data hold 170,000 or so clones, with approximately 79% observed a single time. The source material was PBMCs. These receptors originate from a woman in her thirties or forties in good health and CMV-seronegative. The CDR3 runs from the conserved cysteine through the conserved F or W. D genes are given only for firm matches.

v_call,j_call,d_call,cdr3_aa
TRBV7-9,TRBJ2-7,.,CASSQGASEQYF
TRBV2,TRBJ2-4,TRBD1,CASTGTGRFVDIQYF
TRBV4-3,TRBJ2-1,TRBD1,CASSQGTGRSYNEQFF
TRBV19,TRBJ1-2,.,CASSIDRSQYGYTF
TRBV10-2,TRBJ2-2,.,CASRRQTNTGELFF
TRBV4-1,TRBJ1-4,.,CASSQGRRNEKLFF
TRBV9,TRBJ1-2,TRBD1,CASDRGDGYTF
TRBV5-4,TRBJ1-1,.,CASSSGVRPNTEAFF
TRBV5-1,TRBJ2-3,TRBD2,CASSGGLAGGLPSTDTQYF
TRBV29-1,TRBJ1-2,.,CSVVLPTQGWYYGYTF
TRBV11-2,TRBJ1-1,.,CASSLMSRNTEAFF
TRBV15,TRBJ1-1,TRBD1,CATSETGSTEAFF
TRBV29-1,TRBJ1-1,.,CSVRSWNTEAFF
TRBV18,TRBJ1-1,.,CASSPQGRDTEAFF
TRBV7-9,TRBJ2-1,TRBD2,CASSPRGGLYNEQFF
TRBV2,TRBJ2-7,TRBD1,CASSDRGLDEQYF
TRBV7-7,TRBJ2-3,.,CASSTTATDTQYF
TRBV2,TRBJ2-1,TRBD1,CASSDAGTGGFRGRNEQFF
TRBV28,TRBJ2-4,.,CASSLWTGIAKNIQYF
TRBV5-4,TRBJ2-3,.,CASSLGSVSTDTQYF
TRBV10-3,TRBJ2-3,TRBD2,CAAAGPSGTDTQYF
TRBV9,TRBJ2-1,TRBD1,CASSEAGTGDYNEQFF
TRBV25-1,TRBJ1-1,.,CASSEYELRGTEAFF
TRBV6-5,TRBJ1-3,.,CASSPSGGAGNTIYF
TRBV4-1,TRBJ1-2,.,CASRPSDGGRYGYTF
TRBV5-1,TRBJ2-7,.,CASSLGQYYEQYF
TRBV19,TRBJ1-2,.,CASSASGDNLGGYTF
TRBV5-1,TRBJ1-4,.,CASSSGEGPKGEKLFF
TRBV19,TRBJ1-2,.,CASSIGAANYGYTF
TRBV9,TRBJ1-4,.,CASSFSGGLTNEKLFF
TRBV5-4,TRBJ2-7,TRBD1,CASSFGTGYEQYF
TRBV5-1,TRBJ2-1,TRBD2,CASSSVGLAADRHEQFF
TRBV4-1,TRBJ1-2,TRBD1,CASSARDSSGLYGYTF
TRBV21-1,TRBJ1-6,.,CARPPDWLVVSPLHF
TRBV7-2,TRBJ1-5,TRBD1,CASREGQGYQPQHF
TRBV6-5,TRBJ2-7,.,CASSSVGRPYEQYF
TRBV9,TRBJ1-1,.,CASSAAGYRTEAFF
TRBV19,TRBJ1-2,TRBD1,CASSGRDSAGYGYTF
TRBV30,TRBJ1-2,.,CAAAGADYGYTF
TRBV29-1,TRBJ1-1,TRBD1,CSVARQGMNTEAFF
TRBV5-6,TRBJ2-5,TRBD2,CASSLDLLAGDQETQYF
TRBV10-1,TRBJ1-1,.,CASTDRTNTEAFF
TRBV11-2,TRBJ2-1,.,CASSPTGGRGNEQFF
TRBV15,TRBJ2-3,TRBD2,CATSLRLAPDTQYF
TRBV7-9,TRBJ2-3,TRBD1,CSSSLVQGSADTQYF
TRBV5-1,.,.,CASNEEGYEQYF
TRBV6-5,TRBJ1-1,.,CASSYSSGARNTEAFF
TRBV7-2,TRBJ2-5,.,CASSLANWATETQYF
TRBV29-1,TRBJ1-2,TRBD1,CSVPSGQGAIYTF